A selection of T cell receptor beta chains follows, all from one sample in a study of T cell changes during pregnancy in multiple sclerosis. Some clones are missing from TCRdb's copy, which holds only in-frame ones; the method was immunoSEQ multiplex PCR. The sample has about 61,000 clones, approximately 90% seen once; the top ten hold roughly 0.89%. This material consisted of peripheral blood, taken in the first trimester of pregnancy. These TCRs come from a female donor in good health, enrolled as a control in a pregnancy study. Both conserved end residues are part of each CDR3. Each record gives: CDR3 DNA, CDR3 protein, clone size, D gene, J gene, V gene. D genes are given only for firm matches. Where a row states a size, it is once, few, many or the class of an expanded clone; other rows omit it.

TGTGCCAGCAACGAAGACAGGGGGGACACCATATATTTT | CASNEDRGDTIYF | - | TRBD1 | TRBJ1-3 | TRBV13
TGTGCCAGCAGCCAAGACGGGACACAAACTAACTATGGCTACACCTTC | CASSQDGTQTNYGYTF | - | - | TRBJ1-2 | TRBV4-2
TGTGCCAGCAGCGTAGCATGGACTAGCGGGGGCCCCACCGACATTCAGTACTTC | CASSVAWTSGGPTDIQYF | - | TRBD2 | TRBJ2-4 | TRBV9
TGTGCTAGTGGTTTAGGACAGACCACCGGGGAGCTGTTTTTT | CASGLGQTTGELFF | - | - | TRBJ2-2 | TRBV12-5
TGTGCCAGCAGTCAGGGGAATCAGCCCCAGCATTTT | CASSQGNQPQHF | - | - | TRBJ1-5 | TRBV6-1
TGCGCCAGCAGCCAGCCGGGACAGGGTCTCGATGAGCAGTTCTTC | CASSQPGQGLDEQFF | - | TRBD1 | TRBJ2-1 | TRBV4-1
TGTGCCAGCAGCTTAGGTGCTAGGGGCAGGGGCGAGCAGTTCTTC | CASSLGARGRGEQFF | - | - | TRBJ2-1 | TRBV7-2
TGTGCCAGCAGTTCCCTAGCGAGCGCCTACAATGAGCAGTTCTTC | CASSSLASAYNEQFF | once | - | TRBJ2-1 | TRBV27
TGTGCCAGCAGCCTCACAGGGGGCTCCTACGAGCAGTACTTC | CASSLTGGSYEQYF | - | TRBD1 | TRBJ2-7 | TRBV7-2
TGTGCCAGCAGCTTAGTTCACAGGGCCTCCAATGGCTACACCTTC | CASSLVHRASNGYTF | - | - | TRBJ1-2 | TRBV11-2
TGTGCCAGCAGTTCACGGACAGAGCTGTTTTTT | CASSSRTELFF | - | - | TRBJ2-2 | TRBV6-5
TGTGCCAGCAGCTTCCTCCGGGACACTGAAGCTTTCTTT | CASSFLRDTEAFF | - | - | TRBJ1-1 | TRBV7-9
TGTGCCAGCAGCTTAGATGATGCAGGGGGACTTAACGAGCAGTACTTC | CASSLDDAGGLNEQYF | - | - | TRBJ2-7 | TRBV11-2
TGTGCCTGGAGGGGGGAGGATAGGGGAGGTTCGCAGTATTTT | CAWRGEDRGGSQYF | - | - | TRBJ2-3 | TRBV30
TGCGCCAGCAGCCAAGGACAGGGTTATGGCTACACCTTC | CASSQGQGYGYTF | - | TRBD1 | TRBJ1-2 | TRBV4-3
TGTGCCAGCAGTTTCCAACGGGGAGCCGGCTACACCTTC | CASSFQRGAGYTF | - | - | TRBJ1-2 | TRBV27
TGTGCCAGTAGAATCCCCGACAGTTATAGCAATCAGCCCCAGCATTTT | CASRIPDSYSNQPQHF | - | - | TRBJ1-5 | TRBV6-6
TGTGCCAGCAGTGAAGGTAGCGGGGGGCAAGATACGCAGTATTTT | CASSEGSGGQDTQYF | - | TRBD2 | TRBJ2-3 | TRBV6-1
TGTGCCAGCAGTTACGACCACAGCTCCTATAATTCACCCCTCCACTTT | CASSYDHSSYNSPLHF | - | - | TRBJ1-6 | TRBV6-7
TGTGCCAGCAGCTTGGGCTCGGGGAGGGAGGATGAGCAGTTCTTC | CASSLGSGREDEQFF | - | TRBD2 | TRBJ2-1 | TRBV7-9
TGTGCCAGCAGCAACCGGGACTACACAGATACGCAGTATTTT | CASSNRDYTDTQYF | - | TRBD2 | TRBJ2-3 | TRBV11-1
TGTGCCAGTAGTTCGACAGTGTTTTACGAGCAGTACTTC | CASSSTVFYEQYF | - | - | TRBJ2-7 | TRBV19
TGTGCCAGCAGAACAGACAGGAGAGGAAACACCATATATTTT | CASRTDRRGNTIYF | - | - | TRBJ1-3 | TRBV6-5
TGCGCCAGCAGCGAATACCCAGGGATTGGCTACACCTTC | CASSEYPGIGYTF | - | - | TRBJ1-2 | TRBV4-3
TGTGCCAGCAGCAATGAGCATCCCCCTAGTTCAACTAATGAAAAACTGTTTTTT | CASSNEHPPSSTNEKLFF | - | - | TRBJ1-4 | TRBV5-6
TGTGCCAGCAGCTTAGTGCACAGCTCCTACAATGAGCAGTTCTTC | CASSLVHSSYNEQFF | - | - | TRBJ2-1 | TRBV7-8
TGTGCCACCAGCAGAGCTGGGGCCCAAGAGACCCAGTACTTC | CATSRAGAQETQYF | few | - | TRBJ2-5 | TRBV15
TGTGCCAGCAGCCGAAAGAAGACAGTAATCGTTGGCAATCAGCCCCAGCATTTT | CASSRKKTVIVGNQPQHF | - | - | TRBJ1-5 | TRBV5-6
TGTGCCAGTAGTATTTATCGGACTTCTGGAAACACCATATATTTT | CASSIYRTSGNTIYF | - | - | TRBJ1-3 | TRBV19
TGTGCCAGCAGCCCCCGGTTCGAGCAGTACTTC | CASSPRFEQYF | - | - | TRBJ2-7 | TRBV7-2